This T cell receptor beta chain was found in a study of blood T cell repertoires in COVID-19. Study processing details: Estimation of nucleated cell counts relied on the amplification of reference gene primers. The protocol was immunoSEQ multiplex PCR, while the TCRdb copy is restricted to in-frame clones and leaves out a portion. From that table come the V and J calls and clone size; the DNA was used to work out D and trimming. In the table there are some 87,000 clones, about 84% of which are singletons. This clone was observed once. This CDR3 region has 13 residues. V gave up 5 bases and J gave up 7 bases; unmatched junction bases: 6. Germline V gives CDR1 MNHNS, CDR2 SASEGT.

This TCR was recovered from a man of 80 years or more with active or convalescent COVID-19. Sequenced input: peripheral blood. J is TRBJ1-1 and V is TRBV6-1, with 8 bases lining up with TRBD1. CDR3 sequence: CASSKTDRVEAFF. CDR3 nucleotides: TGTGCCAGCAGTAAAACGGACAGGGTTGAAGCTTTCTTT.